The 20 T cell receptor beta chains reported below all come from one sample, sequenced in a study of post-analysis software for immune sequencing data (dated by TCRdb to about 2015). These receptors' targets are unknown. The study at large found these results: Significantly higher frequencies in patients than in controls were found for about five TRBV segments, including TRBV5-6, TRBV5-1 and TRBV20-1.

The library was built by means of PCR. Sequencing used an Illumina HiSeq 2500. To reduce PCR and sequencing biases, unique molecular identifiers were built into the TCR beta cDNA libraries. TCRdb reprocessing: public reads trimmed at Q25 with fastp, clones called with MiXCR, in-frame beta chains kept. Rows merge per CDR3 protein into single entries with the most common DNA and genes. The sample records hundreds of thousands of distinct CDR3 sequences, under 70% of which are singletons. The ten most abundant clones make up approximately 4.3% of the sample. The sequencing sample was made of blood. The receptors shown here come from a girl aged 5 to 17 with multiple sclerosis.

J is TRBJ1-1 and V is TRBV7-3; D remains unclear. The CDR3 totals 13 residues. V was cut by 4 bases and J by 3 bases, with 9 bases left in between. CDR1 is SGHTA, CDR2 FQGTGA, per germline. The CDR3 here is CASSSQVHTEAFF. The CDR3, as DNA: TGTGCCAGCAGCTCCCAAGTTCACACTGAAGCTTTCTTT.

This clonotype was seen a handful of times. The V gene is TRBV28, the J gene TRBJ2-6; D ambiguous. CDR3 length: 16 amino acids. Per germline, CDR1 MDHEN and CDR2 SYDVKM. Trimming took off 6 bases at V and 1 base at J, with 13 bases between the two ends. In DNA form, the CDR3 reads TGTGCCAGCAGCATTTACTTACAATCTGGGGCCAACGTCCTGACTTTC. It is translated as CASSIYLQSGANVLTF.

The J gene is TRBJ1-5, the V gene TRBV7-2; 7 bases align to TRBD1. Germline V gene data show CDR1 as SGHTA and CDR2 as FQGNSA. The length of the CDR3 is 15 residues. V trimming: 3 bases; J trimming: 2 bases; junction bases outside the gene matches: 4. CDR3 sequence reads: CASSFPGTGNQPQHF. The CDR3 nucleotides read TGTGCCAGCAGCTTCCCCGGGACAGGCAATCAGCCCCAGCATTTT.

This clonotype was detected only a few times. V and J are TRBV27 and TRBJ2-6; D uncertain. V was pared by 5 bases and J by 0 bases, with 11 bases between. The CDR3 sequence is 16 residues long. CDR1 is MNHEY, CDR2 SMNVEV, per germline (reference sequence). CDR3 sequence reads: CASSPYRSSGANVLTF. CDR3 nucleotide sequence: TGTGCCAGCAGTCCCTACCGATCCTCTGGGGCCAACGTCCTGACTTTC.

The chain recombines TRBV12-3 or TRBV12-4 with TRBJ2-3; D uncertain. Trimming removed 6 bases at V and 6 bases at J, with 10 bases between. This CDR3 is 12 amino acids long. The CDR3 region is CASSLQKDTQYF. DNA for the CDR3: TGTGCCAGCAGCCTACAAAAGGATACGCAGTATTTT.

This clonotype has only a few counts. The J gene is TRBJ2-5, the V gene TRBV29-1; no clear D gene. This CDR3 contains 13 residues. Germline lookup yields CDR1 SQVTM and CDR2 ANQGSEA. V was shortened by 4 bases and J by 5 bases, with 14 bases between the two germline ends. CDR3: CSVVPRAIETQYF. The DNA of the CDR3 is TGCAGCGTTGTGCCTAGGGCTATTGAGACCCAGTACTTC.

The chain links TRBV5-8 to TRBJ2-7; D uncertain. The CDR3 runs 15 residues. Looked up from germline, CDR1 is SGHTS and CDR2 is YDEGEE. With 2 bases removed from V and 1 base from J, the gap between germline ends came to 13 bases. CDR3 protein: CASSFRSGLSYEQYF. CDR3 DNA sequence: TGTGCCAGCAGCTTTCGCTCCGGGCTGTCCTACGAGCAGTACTTC.

The chain employs TRBV7-3 and TRBJ2-6, with 7 bases that match TRBD2. The J segment lost 4 bases and the V segment lost 5 bases, leaving 8 bases of the junction unmatched. The CDR3 has 16 residues. Germline V gene lookup returns CDR1 SGHTA and CDR2 FQGTGA. CDR3 in amino acids: CASSHPRGVGANVLTF. The CDR3, as DNA: TGTGCCAGCAGCCATCCACGGGGGGTCGGGGCCAACGTCCTGACTTTC.

The chain recombines TRBV6-6 with TRBJ2-4; D is ambiguous. The end of the DNA aligns better with TRBJ2-7, so the J call may be wrong. Germline lookup yields CDR1 MNHNY and CDR2 SVGAGI (reference sequence). The CDR3 runs to 11 residues. CDR3 nucleotides: TGTGCCAGCAGTTCTGGGTTCGAGCAGTACTTC. Translating gives CASSSGFEQYF.

This chain links TRBV7-2 with TRBJ2-4; D is perhaps TRBD1 (6 bases). The germline V gene has CDR1 SGHTA and CDR2 FQGNSA. The CDR3 consists of 11 residues. Trimming removed 5 bases from V and 13 bases from J, with 12 bases in between. This CDR3 reads CASSLNREQYF. CDR3 coding DNA: TGTGCCAGCAGCCTGAACAGGGAGCAGTACTTC. The full variable domain, with the rest looked up from reference TRBV7-2 and TRBJ2-4, is GAGVSQSPSNKVTEKGKDVELRCDPISGHTALYWYRQSLGQGLEFLIYFQGNSAPDKSGLPSDRFSAERTGGSVSTLTIQRTQQEDSAVYLCASSLNREQYFGAGTRLSVL.

V gene TRBV7-6 combines with J gene TRBJ1-4, with D possibly matching TRBD1 (6 bases). Trimming took off 5 bases at V and 3 bases at J, with 16 bases between the two ends. Per the germline V gene, CDR1 is SGHVS and CDR2 is FNYEAQ. The CDR3 is 16 residues long. CDR3 nucleotide sequence: TGTGCCAGCAGCCAGGGCAAGGGGGTCTCTAATGAAAAACTGTTTTTT. Translation: CASSQGKGVSNEKLFF. The whole variable domain, remainder taken from reference TRBV7-6 and TRBJ1-4, is GAGVSQSPRYKVTKRGQDVALRCDPISGHVSLYWYRQALGQGPEFLTYFNYEAQQDKSGLPNDRFSAERPEGSISTLTIQRTEQRDSAMYRCASSQGKGVSNEKLFFGSGTQLSVL.

This clonotype was picked up a small number of times. This chain connects TRBV29-1 to TRBJ2-5; TRBD1 or TRBD2 may be the D gene (5 bases each). Germline V gene lookup returns CDR1 SQVTM and CDR2 ANQGSEA. The V end was cut by 3 bases, the J end by 7 bases, with 15 bases between. CDR3 length: 13 residues. CDR3 coding DNA: TGCAGCGTTGATTCCCGGGGCGTCGGGACCCAGTACTTC. Its protein product is CSVDSRGVGTQYF. Supplemented by reference TRBV29-1 and TRBJ2-5, the full variable domain reads SAVISQKPSRDICQRGTSLTIQCQVDSQVTMMFWYRQQPGQSLTLIATANQGSEATYESGFVIDKFPISRPNLTFSTLTVSNMSPEDSSIYLCSVDSRGVGTQYFGPGTRLLVL.

This clonotype came up a few times. The DNA of the CDR3 is TGCAGTGCGCAGGCTCGCGGGTCCTACGAGCAGTACTTC. Amino acids: CSAQARGSYEQYF. This chain joins TRBV20-1 and TRBJ2-7, with D possibly being TRBD2 (5 bases). Trimming stripped 6 bases from V and 1 base from J, with 13 bases between. CDR1 and CDR2 from the germline V gene are DFQATT and SNEGSKA (reference sequence). The CDR3 runs to 13 residues.

This chain connects TRBV6-6 to TRBJ2-1; no definite D call. The CDR3 contains 13 residues. V was clipped by 0 bases and J by 7 bases, with 7 bases between them. The germline V gene has CDR1 MNHNY and CDR2 SVGAGI (reference sequence). The CDR3 DNA reads as TGTGCCAGCAGTTACTCGACTGGAAATGAGCAGTTCTTC. Encoded protein: CASSYSTGNEQFF.

This chain connects TRBV20-1 to TRBJ1-2; TRBD1 matches 10 bases. After removal of 1 base from V and 7 bases from J, the junction contained 0 bases not matched to a gene. The CDR3 loop spans 12 amino acids. Looked up from germline, CDR1 is DFQATT and CDR2 is SNEGSKA (reference sequence). CDR3 coding DNA: TGCAGTGCTAGAGGGACAGGGGGTGGCTACACCTTC. It specifies CSARGTGGGYTF.

The rearrangement uses TRBV20-1 and TRBJ2-5, with D possibly matching TRBD1 (6 bases). Germline V gene lookup returns CDR1 DFQATT and CDR2 SNEGSKA (reference sequence). Trimming took 5 bases from V and 1 from J, leaving 11 bases between them. This CDR3 has 13 amino acids. CDR3 residues: CSAGRDTQETQYF. The CDR3 region has the DNA TGCAGTGCTGGCCGGGACACCCAAGAGACCCAGTACTTC.

This clonotype was seen a few times. The rearrangement links TRBV18 to TRBJ2-7; D uncertain. Per the germline V gene, CDR1 is KGHSH and CDR2 is LQKENI. There are 13 residues in the CDR3. V was trimmed by 3 bases and J by 1 base, leaving 7 bases between them. In DNA form, the CDR3 reads TGTGCCAGCTCACCGGACGGTTCCTACGAGCAGTACTTC. This codes for CASSPDGSYEQYF.

The sample holds one count of this clonotype. The chain carries TRBV10-3 and TRBJ2-3; the D gene is possibly TRBD1 (6 bases). Trimming removed 11 bases from V and 4 bases from J, with 13 bases in between. The germline CDR1 and CDR2 sequences are ENHRY and SYGVKD. This CDR3 contains 12 residues. The DNA for the CDR3 is TGTGCCGCCCATTCAGGGGCAGATACGCAGTATTTT. It specifies CAAHSGADTQYF.

The V and J genes are TRBV3-1 and TRBJ1-1; TRBD1 is a possible D gene (6 bases). V lost 4 bases to trimming and J lost 9 bases, with 9 bases between them. Germline lookup yields CDR1 LGHDT and CDR2 YNNKEL (reference sequence). The CDR3 has 11 amino acids. The CDR3 nucleotides are TGTGCCAGCAGCCTTGGGACACAAGCTTTCTTT. The encoded protein is CASSLGTQAFF. The variable domain in full, completed from reference TRBV3-1 and TRBJ1-1, reads DTAVSQTPKYLVTQMGNDKSIKCEQNLGHDTMYWYKQDSKKFLKIMFSYNNKELIINETVPNRFSPKSPDKAHLNLHINSLELGDSAVYFCASSLGTQAFFGQGTRLTVV.

The V call is TRBV27, the J call TRBJ1-5; TRBD1 is a possible D gene (5 bases). Germline CDR1 is MNHEY and CDR2 is SMNVEV (reference sequence). V gave up 5 bases and J gave up 4 bases, with 18 bases separating them. The CDR3 is made up of 16 amino acids. This CDR3 is CASSPRGGLRNQPQHF. The CDR3 DNA follows: TGTGCCAGCAGTCCCCGTGGGGGTCTCCGGAATCAGCCCCAGCATTTT.